This T cell receptor (beta chain) was sequenced for a study of blood T cell repertoires in COVID-19. Study in general: Spain, Italy and the United States supplied samples that represented acute and convalescent COVID-19. PBMCs, B-cell-depleted T cells, or T cells provided the cDNA or gDNA that made up the material.

As originally analysed: Using reference gene primer amplification, nucleated cell counts were estimated. Generated by immunoSEQ multiplex PCR, the TCRdb table keeps only in-frame clones and is missing some. D and trimming were read from the DNA, whereas the V and J calls and clone size are those reported in that table. The sample comprises around 250,000 clones, roughly 86% of which are singletons, and 12% rests with the top ten. CDR3 length: 15 residues. V was cut by 5 bases and J by 0 bases, with 11 bases left in between. CDR1 SEHNR and CDR2 FQNEAQ come from the germline V gene (reference sequence).

Sequencing was done on a sample of peripheral blood. The clonotype comes from an elderly man with acute or convalescent COVID-19. V is TRBV7-9 and J is TRBJ2-1; D remains unclear. The CDR3 region is CASSPTPSSYNEQFF. Written as DNA, the CDR3 is TGTGCCAGCAGCCCCACACCCAGCTCCTACAATGAGCAGTTCTTC.